Listed below are T cell receptor beta chains from one sample, sequenced in a study of cytomegalovirus exposure and HLA in healthy donors. The protocol was immunoSEQ multiplex PCR, while the TCRdb copy is restricted to in-frame clones and leaves out a portion. This sample has about 140,000 clones; approximately 84% occur once, and the top ten carry approximately 2%. Sequencing input: PBMCs. These receptors all stem from a woman aged 40 to 50 in good health and CMV-seronegative. Both conserved end residues are part of each CDR3. The order of the fields is V gene, D gene, J gene, clone size, CDR3 DNA, CDR3 protein. The D gene is left open where the match is weak. Not all rows give a size; the values are once, few, many and, for expanded clones, a class.

>TRBV7-2|TRBD1|TRBJ2-7|once
TGTGCCAGCAGCAAAGGGGGCCAAGCCTACGAGCAGTACTTC
CASSKGGQAYEQYF
>TRBV11-2|TRBD1|TRBJ2-7|-
TGTGCCAGCAGCTTAGGTATGGGACAGGGGCACTACGAGCAGTACTTC
CASSLGMGQGHYEQYF
>TRBV4-1|-|TRBJ1-5|few
TGCGCCAGCAGCCAAGGCCAGTTTAATCAGCCCCAGCATTTT
CASSQGQFNQPQHF
>TRBV7-2|-|TRBJ2-5|-
TGTGCCAGCAGCTCGGGACTCGGTGAGACCCAGTACTTC
CASSSGLGETQYF
>TRBV6-1|TRBD2|TRBJ2-7|-
TGTGCCAGCAGTGGTCCCGGGACTAGTAACGAGCAGTACTTC
CASSGPGTSNEQYF
>TRBV14|TRBD2|TRBJ2-1|few
TGTGCCAGCACCTCTCCTAGCGGATATATACAGTTCTTC
CASTSPSGYIQFF
>TRBV7-7|-|TRBJ2-1|-
TGTGCCAGCAGCCTGGGGCAGAAGGCTGAGCAGTTCTTC
CASSLGQKAEQFF
>TRBV7-9|TRBD1|TRBJ2-6|-
TGTGCCAGCAGCTTAGTCACAGGGGCGCTCGGGGCCAACGTCCTGACTTTC
CASSLVTGALGANVLTF
>TRBV7-9|-|TRBJ1-6|-
TGTGCCAGCAGCTTAGGAGGGTCCCTCGGTTCACCCCTCCACTTT
CASSLGGSLGSPLHF
>TRBV4-2|-|TRBJ1-2|-
TGTGCCAGCAGCCAAGATCGCGGCGGATGCACCTTC
CASSQDRGGCTF
>TRBV5-1|-|TRBJ2-1|-
TGCGCCAGCAGCTTGGGCGATAGCTCCTACAATGAGCAGTTCTTC
CASSLGDSSYNEQFF
>TRBV9|-|TRBJ2-7|-
TGTGCCAGCAGCGTAGCGCCGACAATGACCTACGAGCAGTACTTC
CASSVAPTMTYEQYF
>TRBV5-4|-|TRBJ2-1|-
TGTGCCAGCAGCTTGGGAGGGAGACCTGATGACAATGAGCAGTTCTTC
CASSLGGRPDDNEQFF
>TRBV29-1|TRBD1|TRBJ1-2|-
TGCAGCGTTGATAAGGGACAGGGAGGGGGAAACTATGGCTACACCTTC
CSVDKGQGGGNYGYTF
>TRBV4-2|-|TRBJ1-6|few
TGTGCCAGCAGCCCTTCCGGGAGAGGCGGGCACGGGTCACCCCTCCACTTT
CASSPSGRGGHGSPLHF
>TRBV5-4|TRBD2|TRBJ2-1|once
TGTGCCAGCAGCTTGGCCCTCGCGGGAGGGGATGAGCAGTTCTTC
CASSLALAGGDEQFF
>TRBV7-9|-|TRBJ1-1|-
TGTGCCAGCAACACACAGATCTTCCCTAACACTGAAGCTTTCTTT
CASNTQIFPNTEAFF
>TRBV28|-|TRBJ2-5|-
TGTGCCAGCAGTACACGGAGCAAAGAGACCCAGTACTTC
CASSTRSKETQYF
>TRBV15|TRBD1|TRBJ2-7|-
TGTGCCACCAGCACCCTGGACAGGGGGCATTACGAGCAGTACTTC
CATSTLDRGHYEQYF
>TRBV7-8|TRBD2|TRBJ2-7|once
TGTGCCAGCAGCTTCAGTCGGGGGGGGGCGCGTTCCTACGAGCAGTACTTC
CASSFSRGGARSYEQYF
>TRBV18|-|TRBJ1-2|-
TGTGCCAGCTCACCCCAGGGGTTTGAAGGCTACACCTTC
CASSPQGFEGYTF
>TRBV9|-|TRBJ2-7|-
TGTGCCAGCAGCGTCTCTACAGGTGCCTACGAGCAGTACTTC
CASSVSTGAYEQYF